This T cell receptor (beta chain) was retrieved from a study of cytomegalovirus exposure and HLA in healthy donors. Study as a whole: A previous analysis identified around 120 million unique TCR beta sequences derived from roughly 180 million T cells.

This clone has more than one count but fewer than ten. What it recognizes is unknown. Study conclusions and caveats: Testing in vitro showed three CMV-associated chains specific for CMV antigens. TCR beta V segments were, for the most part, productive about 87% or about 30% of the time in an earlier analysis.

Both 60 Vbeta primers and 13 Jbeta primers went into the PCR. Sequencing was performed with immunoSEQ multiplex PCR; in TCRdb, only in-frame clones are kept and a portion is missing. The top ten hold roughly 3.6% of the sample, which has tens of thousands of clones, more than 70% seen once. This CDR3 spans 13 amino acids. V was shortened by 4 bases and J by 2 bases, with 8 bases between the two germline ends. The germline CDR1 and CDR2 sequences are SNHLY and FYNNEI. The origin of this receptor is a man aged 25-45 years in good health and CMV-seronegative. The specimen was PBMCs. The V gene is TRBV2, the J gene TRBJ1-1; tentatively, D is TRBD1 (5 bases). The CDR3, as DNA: TGTGCCAGCAGTGGGGACTCTAACACTGAAGCTTTCTTT. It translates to CASSGDSNTEAFF.